The sequence of this T cell receptor (beta chain) was determined in a study of blood T cell repertoires in COVID-19. Source study methods: Quantification of nucleated cells was approximated via reference gene primer amplification. Using immunoSEQ multiplex PCR, the repertoire was profiled, and TCRdb retains in-frame clones only, with some absent. The V and J calls and the clone size are those of that table, but D and trimming were determined from the DNA. The sample holds about 400,000 clones, roughly 90% seen once. The V gene lost 5 bases and the J gene lost 8 bases, with 13 bases spanning the gap. This CDR3 has 13 amino acids. Germline CDR1 and CDR2: SEHNR and FQNEAQ (reference sequence).

Sequences were obtained from PBMCs or T cells enriched from blood (not recorded which). This chain connects TRBV7-9 to TRBJ1-5; no clear D. This TCR was sampled from a woman aged 40 to 50 with acute COVID-19. DNA of the CDR3: TGTGCCAGCAGCCTGGAGGGCGGTGAGCCCCAGCATTTT. Residues: CASSLEGGEPQHF.